Presented here are 16 T cell receptor beta chains from one specimen sequenced in a study of T cell repertoires in cytomegalovirus infection (dated by TCRdb to about 2019). Sequencing used an Illumina HiSeq 1500. The public reads were run again by TCRdb, first through fastp at Q25 and then through MiXCR, and only productive beta chains were kept. Rows with one shared CDR3 protein collapse into an entry with the most common genes and DNA. The sample data list hundreds of thousands of distinct CDR3 sequences, and around 24% of these were observed just once. The ten largest make up 8% of the sample. Material: CD8+ T cells from PBMCs. The origin of the receptors is a human donor in good health (CMV status not recorded). Some clones in this sample may be carry-over from other donors' samples.

This clonotype was observed many times. The chain combines TRBV6-1 with TRBJ2-3; perhaps TRBD1 as D (6 bases). The CDR3 loop spans 15 amino acids. The germline gives CDR1 MNHNS, CDR2 SASEGT. The V and J ends lost 2 bases and 4 bases respectively, with 13 bases between them. DNA of the CDR3: TGTGCCAGCAGTGAATGGGAAACAGGGCCAGATACGCAGTATTTT. Protein: CASSEWETGPDTQYF.

This clonotype showed up just a few times. V usage is TRBV2 and J usage is TRBJ2-1; 7 bases fit TRBD2. V trimming: 8 bases; J trimming: 6 bases; junction bases outside the gene matches: 19. CDR3 size: 17 residues. CDR1 and CDR2 (germline): SNHLY, FYNNEI. The CDR3 sequence: CASGPSSRLGRVNEQFF. The DNA of the CDR3 is TGTGCCAGCGGCCCTTCCAGCCGTCTGGGGAGGGTCAATGAGCAGTTCTTC.

This chain links TRBV19 with TRBJ2-3, with 10 bases that match TRBD2. V shed 3 bases, J shed 6 bases, and the junction held 3 bases outside the gene matches. This CDR3 is 14 amino acids long. Germline V gene lookup returns CDR1 LNHDA and CDR2 SQIVND (reference sequence). The DNA of the CDR3 is TGTGCCAGTAGTATGGGGACTAGCGCCGATACGCAGTATTTT. Residues: CASSMGTSADTQYF.

The table lists this clonotype with many counts. J is TRBJ2-6 and V is TRBV15; no clear D. V was clipped by 4 bases and J by 0 bases, with 4 bases between them. This CDR3 contains 14 residues. The germline CDR1 and CDR2 sequences are LNHNV and YYDKDF (reference sequence). CDR3 DNA sequence: TGTGCCACCAGCACCTACTCTGGGGCCAACGTCCTGACTTTC. It encodes CATSTYSGANVLTF.

The rearrangement uses TRBV20-1 and TRBJ1-1; the D is unclear. Trimming left V 1 base short and J 2 bases short, with 8 bases between. The CDR3 consists of 13 residues. Looked up from germline, CDR1 is DFQATT and CDR2 is SNEGSKA (reference sequence). The CDR3 nucleotides read TGCAGTGCTAGAGGCAGATTTAACACTGAAGCTTTCTTT. This codes for CSARGRFNTEAFF.

This clonotype has more than one count but fewer than ten. The chain couples TRBV6-5 to TRBJ1-5, with no clear D. This CDR3 is 13 amino acids long. The V end lost 0 bases, the J end lost 4 bases, and 4 bases lay between the germline ends. CDR1 MNHEY and CDR2 SVGAGI come from the germline V gene. CDR3 amino acids: CASSYSDNQPQHF. Written as DNA, the CDR3 is TGTGCCAGCAGTTACTCAGATAATCAGCCCCAGCATTTT.

Comments on this clonotype: A much larger clone differs from this one at a single base, so this may be a read error. The chain combines TRBV6-6 with TRBJ2-7; D possibly corresponds to TRBD1 (5 bases). This CDR3 spans 15 amino acids. Germline lookup yields CDR1 MNHNY and CDR2 SVGAGI (reference sequence). Deletions cut 2 bases from V and 2 bases from J, with 13 bases between. The DNA for the CDR3 is TGTGCCAGCAGTTACACGAAATGGGGCCCCTACGAGCAGTACGTC. Protein sequence: CASSYTKWGPYEQYV.

Only a few counts were recorded for this clonotype. This chain connects TRBV7-9 to TRBJ2-5, with 14 positions matching TRBD2. Trimming cost V 5 bases and J 3 bases; bases outside gene matches: 5. The CDR3 runs 16 residues. The V gene's germline CDR1 is SEHNR and CDR2 FQNEAQ (reference sequence). The CDR3, as DNA: TGTGCCAGCAGCGTAGGGACTAGCGGGGGAGAAGAGACCCAGTACTTC. Translated, it gives CASSVGTSGGEETQYF.

In its sample, this clonotype was seen many times. J is TRBJ1-5 and V is TRBV28; 8 bases agree with TRBD1. J lost 6 bases, V lost 8 bases, and 6 bases had no gene match. The CDR3 spans 13 residues. Germline CDR1 reads MDHEN; CDR2 reads SYDVKM. CDR3 nucleotides: TGTGCCAGCTCGGACAGGGTTTTTCAGCCCCAGCATTTT. Translation: CASSDRVFQPQHF.

This clonotype has more than one count but fewer than ten. The J gene is TRBJ1-1, the V gene TRBV7-9; D perhaps matches TRBD1 (6 bases). Trimming took off 7 bases at V and 7 bases at J, with 16 bases between the two ends. Germline V gene sequence: CDR1 SEHNR, CDR2 FQNEAQ (reference sequence). The CDR3 extends over 13 amino acids. CDR3: CASILEGGLEAFF. CDR3 nucleotide sequence: TGTGCCAGCATCTTGGAGGGGGGGCTTGAAGCTTTCTTT.

This clonotype was detected a few times. The rearrangement joins TRBV7-9 to TRBJ1-2; a possible D gene is TRBD1 (5 bases). Trimming stripped 3 bases from V and 7 bases from J, with 9 bases between. The CDR3 contains 12 residues. Germline V gene data show CDR1 as SEHNR and CDR2 as FQNEAQ (reference sequence). In DNA, the CDR3 is TGTGCCAGCAGCTTGGGACCCCGTGGCTACACCTTC. It encodes CASSLGPRGYTF.

The table lists this clonotype with many counts. The chain is built from TRBV7-2 and TRBJ2-7; D is possibly TRBD1 or TRBD2 (6 bases each). Germline V gene data show CDR1 as SGHTA and CDR2 as FQGNSA. V lost 1 base, J lost 1 base, and 14 bases lay in between. There are 16 residues in the CDR3. The CDR3 DNA reads as TGTGCCAGCAGCTTAGTTCCGGGGGCGCGGTCCTACGAGCAGTACTTC. It specifies CASSLVPGARSYEQYF.

CDR3 loop: CSATPQGRPDTQYF. In DNA, the CDR3 is TGCAGTGCTACCCCTCAGGGGCGCCCAGATACGCAGTATTTT. The J gene is TRBJ2-3, the V gene TRBV20-1, with D perhaps TRBD1 (6 bases). Trimming stripped 4 bases from V and 4 bases from J, with 15 bases between. This CDR3 spans 14 amino acids. CDR1 is DFQATT, CDR2 SNEGSKA, per germline (reference sequence).

This rearrangement joins TRBV14 to TRBJ1-1; no reliable D call. This CDR3 region has 13 residues. V dropped 2 bases and J dropped 6 bases, with 10 bases sitting between them. The germline gives CDR1 SGHDN, CDR2 FVKESK. The CDR3 DNA follows: TGTGCCAGCAGCCAACAAGGTGGCGCTGAAGCTTTCTTT. Amino acids: CASSQQGGAEAFF.

This clonotype was counted at least ten times. The chain links TRBV11-3 to TRBJ2-2, with 8 bases aligning to TRBD1. CDR3 size: 20 residues. Looked up from germline, CDR1 is SGHNT and CDR2 is YENEEA. V was pared by 4 bases and J by 0 bases, with 16 bases of the junction left unmatched. The DNA for the CDR3 is TGTGCCAGCAGCTCCTACCCCGGGACAGGCAATTATGCGAACACCGGGGAGCTGTTTTTT. It translates to CASSSYPGTGNYANTGELFF.

This clonotype has a handful of counts. The V call is TRBV7-9, the J call TRBJ1-1; D gene uncertain. Per germline, CDR1 SEHNR and CDR2 FQNEAQ (reference sequence). There are 12 residues in the CDR3. V was pared by 3 bases and J by 4 bases, with 6 bases between. The CDR3 DNA reads as TGTGCCAGCAGCTTGGAGATCACTGAAGCTTTCTTT. Its translation is CASSLEITEAFF.